This TCR beta chain was captured by sequencing in a study of T cell responses to AZD1222 COVID-19 vaccine. Losses at the gene ends were 5 bases for V and 0 bases for J; bases not matched to a gene: 7. Germline CDR1 and CDR2: SNHLY and FYNNEI. The CDR3 runs 16 residues. Only in-frame clones appear in the TCRdb table, and some are missing; sequencing was by immunoSEQ multiplex PCR. The sample lists roughly 99,000 clones, under 95% seen once, with 20% to 25% in the top ten. Sample: peripheral blood, taken on day 0 of AZD1222 vaccination. This sequence originates from an adult in good health. V gene TRBV2 combines with J gene TRBJ2-3; the match to TRBD2 covers 8 bases. CDR3 protein: CASSKRGSTSTDTQYF. The CDR3 bases are TGTGCCAGCAGTAAGCGGGGGAGTACTAGCACAGATACGCAGTATTTT.